This TCR beta chain stems from a study of T cell responses to AZD1222 COVID-19 vaccine. Whole-study context: The analysis combined second doses at about 4 or about 12 weeks. Study-level results: White British donors predominated, females outnumbered males, and clonal diversity was possibly underestimated. Two doses of AZD1222 preceded a rise in Spike-specific TCR breadth and depth.

TCRdb keeps only in-frame clones here, not all; method: immunoSEQ multiplex PCR. The profile shows some 150,000 clones, approximately 83% of them singletons. The length of the CDR3 is 13 residues. Trimming shortened V by 3 bases and J by 8 bases, and 13 bases separated the two germline ends. Germline CDR1 and CDR2: MNHEY and SMNVEV (reference sequence). Remarks on this clone: Its antigen is unidentified.

Here the sequenced sample was peripheral blood, taken on day 0 of AZD1222 vaccination. The rearrangement joins TRBV27 to TRBJ1-2, with D unresolved. This receptor was identified in an adult in good health. In DNA form, the CDR3 reads TGTGCCAGCAGTTTGGTGGAGGGCGGGGGCTACACCTTC. This translates into CASSLVEGGGYTF.